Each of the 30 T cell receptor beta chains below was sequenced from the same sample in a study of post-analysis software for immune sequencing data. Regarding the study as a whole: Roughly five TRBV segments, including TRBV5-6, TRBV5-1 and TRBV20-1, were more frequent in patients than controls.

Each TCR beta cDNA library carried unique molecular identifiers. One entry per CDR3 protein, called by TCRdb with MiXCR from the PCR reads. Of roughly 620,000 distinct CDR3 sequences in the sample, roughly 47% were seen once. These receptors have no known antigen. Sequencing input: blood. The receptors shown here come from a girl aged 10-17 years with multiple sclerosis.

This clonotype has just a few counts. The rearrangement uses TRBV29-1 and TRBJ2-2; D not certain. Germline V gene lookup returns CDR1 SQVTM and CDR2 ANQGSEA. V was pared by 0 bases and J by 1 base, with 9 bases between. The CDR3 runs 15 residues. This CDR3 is CSVEDATRNTGELFF. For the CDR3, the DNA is TGCAGCGTTGAAGATGCGACAAGGAACACCGGGGAGCTGTTTTTT.

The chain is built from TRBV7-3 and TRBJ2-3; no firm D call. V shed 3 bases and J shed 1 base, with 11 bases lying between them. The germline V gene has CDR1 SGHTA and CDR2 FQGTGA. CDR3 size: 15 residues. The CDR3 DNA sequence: TGTGCCAGCAGCTTGAGCCGGCCAGGCACAGATACGCAGTATTTT. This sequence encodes CASSLSRPGTDTQYF.

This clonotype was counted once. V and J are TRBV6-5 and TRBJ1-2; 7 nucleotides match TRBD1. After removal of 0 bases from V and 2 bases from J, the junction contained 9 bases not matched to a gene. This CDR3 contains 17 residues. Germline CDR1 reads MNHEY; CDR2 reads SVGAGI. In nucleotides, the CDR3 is TGTGCCAGCAGTTACTCTCCGAAGTTGACAGGGAACTATGGCTACACCTTC. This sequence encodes CASSYSPKLTGNYGYTF.

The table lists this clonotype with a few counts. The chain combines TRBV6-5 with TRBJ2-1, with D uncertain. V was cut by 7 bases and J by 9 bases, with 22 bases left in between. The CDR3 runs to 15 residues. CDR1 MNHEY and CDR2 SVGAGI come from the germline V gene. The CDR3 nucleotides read TGTGCCAGCATCCGACGGTGGGAATCCTTGGGTGAGCAGTTCTTC. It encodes CASIRRWESLGEQFF.

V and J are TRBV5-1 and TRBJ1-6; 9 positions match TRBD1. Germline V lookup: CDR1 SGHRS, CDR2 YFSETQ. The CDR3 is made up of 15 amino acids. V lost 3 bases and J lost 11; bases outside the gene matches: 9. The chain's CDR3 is CASSSGAGTGPPLHF. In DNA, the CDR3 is TGCGCCAGCAGCTCAGGAGCCGGGACAGGGCCACCCCTCCACTTT.

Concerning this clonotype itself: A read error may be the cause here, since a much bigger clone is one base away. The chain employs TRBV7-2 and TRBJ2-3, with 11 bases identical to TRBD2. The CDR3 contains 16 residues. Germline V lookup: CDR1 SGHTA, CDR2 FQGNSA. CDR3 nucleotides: TGTGCCAGCAGCTACAGACTAGCGGGGTCCACAGATACGCGGTATTTT. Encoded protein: CASSYRLAGSTDTRYF.

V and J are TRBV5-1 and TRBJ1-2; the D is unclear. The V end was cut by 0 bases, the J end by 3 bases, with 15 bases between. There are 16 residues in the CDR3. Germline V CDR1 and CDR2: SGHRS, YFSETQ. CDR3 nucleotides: TGCGCCAGCAGCTTGGCCGGGCGGAGTATCGACTATGGCTACACCTTC. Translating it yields CASSLAGRSIDYGYTF.

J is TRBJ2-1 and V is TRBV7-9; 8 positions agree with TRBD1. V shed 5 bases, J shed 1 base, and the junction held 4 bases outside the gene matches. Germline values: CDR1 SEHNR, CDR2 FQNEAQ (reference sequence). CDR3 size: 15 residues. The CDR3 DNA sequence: TGTGCCAGCAGCGGGGACAGGAAATCCTACAATGAGCAGTTCTTC. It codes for CASSGDRKSYNEQFF.

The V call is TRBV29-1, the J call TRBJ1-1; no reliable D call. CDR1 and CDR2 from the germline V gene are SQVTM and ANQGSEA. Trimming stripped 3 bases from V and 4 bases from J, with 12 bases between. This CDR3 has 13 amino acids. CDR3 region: CSVDGRLGTEAFF. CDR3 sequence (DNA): TGCAGCGTTGATGGACGGCTGGGCACTGAAGCTTTCTTT.

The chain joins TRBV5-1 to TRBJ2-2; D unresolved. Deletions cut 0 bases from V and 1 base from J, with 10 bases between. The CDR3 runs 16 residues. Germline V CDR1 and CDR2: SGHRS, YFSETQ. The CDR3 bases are TGCGCCAGCAGCTTGGGCCAGGCGATGAACACCGGGGAGCTGTTTTTT. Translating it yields CASSLGQAMNTGELFF.

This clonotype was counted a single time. CDR3 region: CASQEGINEQYF. The CDR3 nucleotides read TGTGCCAGTCAGGAGGGTATCAACGAGCAGTACTTC. The genes are TRBV12-3 or TRBV12-4 and TRBJ2-7; tentatively, D is TRBD2 (6 bases). Trimming stripped 9 bases from V and 5 bases from J, with 14 bases between. This CDR3 has 12 amino acids.

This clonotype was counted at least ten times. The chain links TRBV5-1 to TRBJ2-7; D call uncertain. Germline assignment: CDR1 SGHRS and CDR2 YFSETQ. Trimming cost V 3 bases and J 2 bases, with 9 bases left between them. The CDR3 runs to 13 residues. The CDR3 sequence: CASSYPGAYEQYF. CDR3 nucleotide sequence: TGCGCCAGCAGCTACCCCGGAGCCTACGAGCAGTACTTC. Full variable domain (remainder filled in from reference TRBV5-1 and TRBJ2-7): KAGVTQTPRYLIKTRGQQVTLSCSPISGHRSVSWYQQTPGQGLQFLFEYFSETQRNKGNFPGRFSGRQFSNSRSEMNVSTLELGDSALYLCASSYPGAYEQYFGPGTRLTVT.

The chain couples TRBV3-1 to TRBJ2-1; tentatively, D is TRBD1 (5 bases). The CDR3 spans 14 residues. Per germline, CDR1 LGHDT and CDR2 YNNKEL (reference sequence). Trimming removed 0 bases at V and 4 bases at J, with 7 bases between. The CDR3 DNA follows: TGTGCCAGCAGCCAAGAACGACAGTACAATGAGCAGTTCTTC. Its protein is CASSQERQYNEQFF.

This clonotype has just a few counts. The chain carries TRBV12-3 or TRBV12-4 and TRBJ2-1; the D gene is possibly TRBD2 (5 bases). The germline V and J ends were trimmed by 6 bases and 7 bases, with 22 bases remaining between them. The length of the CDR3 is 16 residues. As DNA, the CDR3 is TGTGCCAGCAGCCCCCCGGTGGGAGCGGTGGGGAATGAGCAGTTCTTC. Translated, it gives CASSPPVGAVGNEQFF.

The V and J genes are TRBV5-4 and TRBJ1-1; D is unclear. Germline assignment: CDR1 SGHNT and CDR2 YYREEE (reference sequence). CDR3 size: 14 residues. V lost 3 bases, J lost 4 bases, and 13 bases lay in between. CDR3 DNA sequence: TGTGCCAGCAGCTCCCTCGGGCGTAGCACTGAAGCTTTCTTT. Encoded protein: CASSSLGRSTEAFF.

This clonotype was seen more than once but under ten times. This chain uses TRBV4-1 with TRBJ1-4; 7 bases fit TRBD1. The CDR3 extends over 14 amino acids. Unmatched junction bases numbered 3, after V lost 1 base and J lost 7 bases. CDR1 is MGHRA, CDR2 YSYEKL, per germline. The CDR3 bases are TGCGCCAGCAGCCAAGCAGGGGGTGGTGAAAAACTGTTTTTT. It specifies CASSQAGGGEKLFF.

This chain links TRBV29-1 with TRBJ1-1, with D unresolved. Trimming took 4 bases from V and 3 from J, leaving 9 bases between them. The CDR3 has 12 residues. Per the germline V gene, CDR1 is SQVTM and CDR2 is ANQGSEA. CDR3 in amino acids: CSVVRSDTEAFF. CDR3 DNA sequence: TGCAGCGTTGTACGATCTGACACTGAAGCTTTCTTT.

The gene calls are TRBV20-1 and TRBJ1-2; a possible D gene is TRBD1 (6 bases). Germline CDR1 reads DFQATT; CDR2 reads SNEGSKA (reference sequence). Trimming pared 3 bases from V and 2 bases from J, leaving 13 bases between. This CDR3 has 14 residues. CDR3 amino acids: CSARDSAINYGYTF. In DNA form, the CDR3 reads TGCAGTGCTAGGGACAGCGCAATAAACTATGGCTACACCTTC.

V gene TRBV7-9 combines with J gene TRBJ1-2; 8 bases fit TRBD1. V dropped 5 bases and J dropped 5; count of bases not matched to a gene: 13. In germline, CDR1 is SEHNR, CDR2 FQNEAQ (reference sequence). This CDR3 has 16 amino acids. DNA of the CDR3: TGTGCCAGCAGCCAGGGGGCAGGGCAAGAGGAATATGGCTACACCTTC. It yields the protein CASSQGAGQEEYGYTF.

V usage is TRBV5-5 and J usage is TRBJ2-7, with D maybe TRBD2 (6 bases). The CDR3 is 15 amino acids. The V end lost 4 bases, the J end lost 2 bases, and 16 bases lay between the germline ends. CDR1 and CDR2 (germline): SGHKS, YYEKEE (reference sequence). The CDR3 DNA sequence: TGTGCCAGCAGCCCCGGGACTCAATTCACCTACGAGCAGTACGTC. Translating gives CASSPGTQFTYEQYV.

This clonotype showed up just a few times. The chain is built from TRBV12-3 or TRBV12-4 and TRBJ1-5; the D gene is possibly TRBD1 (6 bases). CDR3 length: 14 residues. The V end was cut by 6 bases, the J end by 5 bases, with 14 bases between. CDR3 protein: CASRPGAKYQPQHF. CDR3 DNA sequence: TGTGCCAGCAGACCGGGGGCGAAATATCAGCCCCAGCATTTT.

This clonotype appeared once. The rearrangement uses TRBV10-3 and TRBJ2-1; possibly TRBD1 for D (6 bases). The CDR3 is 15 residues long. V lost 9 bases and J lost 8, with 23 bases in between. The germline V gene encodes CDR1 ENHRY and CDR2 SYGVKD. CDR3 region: CAIRTEPGTPDEQFF. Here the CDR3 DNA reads TGTGCCATTAGGACAGAACCCGGGACACCGGATGAGCAGTTCTTC.

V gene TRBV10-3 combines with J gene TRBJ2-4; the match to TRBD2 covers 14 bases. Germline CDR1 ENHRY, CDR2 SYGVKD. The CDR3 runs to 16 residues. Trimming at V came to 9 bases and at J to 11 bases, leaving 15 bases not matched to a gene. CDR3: CAISDPGTSGRGVQYF. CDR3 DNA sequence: TGTGCCATTTCGGACCCCGGGACTAGCGGGAGAGGGGTTCAGTACTTC.

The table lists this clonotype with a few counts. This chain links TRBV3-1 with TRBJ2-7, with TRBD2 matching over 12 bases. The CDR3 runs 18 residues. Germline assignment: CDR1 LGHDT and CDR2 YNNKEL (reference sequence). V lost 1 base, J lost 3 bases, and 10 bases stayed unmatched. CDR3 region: CASSQAGGRLAGVYEQYF. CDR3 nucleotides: TGTGCCAGCAGCCAAGCCGGGGGAAGACTAGCGGGAGTCTACGAGCAGTACTTC.

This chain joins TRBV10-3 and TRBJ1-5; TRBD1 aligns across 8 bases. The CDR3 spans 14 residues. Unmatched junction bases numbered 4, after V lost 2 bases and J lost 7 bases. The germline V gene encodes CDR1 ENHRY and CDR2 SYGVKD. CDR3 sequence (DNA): TGTGCCATCAGTGAGGCCGCAGGGGGCCAGCCCCAGCATTTT. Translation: CAISEAAGGQPQHF.

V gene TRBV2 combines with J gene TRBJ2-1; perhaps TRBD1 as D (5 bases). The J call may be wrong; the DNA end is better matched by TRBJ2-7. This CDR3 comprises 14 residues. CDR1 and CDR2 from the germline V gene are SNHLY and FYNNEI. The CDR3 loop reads CASTWQGPLNEQYF. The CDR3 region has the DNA TGTGCCTCTACGTGGCAGGGCCCTCTTAACGAGCAGTACTTC.

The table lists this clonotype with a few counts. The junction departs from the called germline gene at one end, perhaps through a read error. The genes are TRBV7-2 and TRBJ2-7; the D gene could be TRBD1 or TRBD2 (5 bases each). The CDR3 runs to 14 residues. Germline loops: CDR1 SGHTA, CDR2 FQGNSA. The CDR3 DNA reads TGTGTCAGCAGCATCTGGGACGGACCCTACGAGCAGTACTTC. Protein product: CVSSIWDGPYEQYF. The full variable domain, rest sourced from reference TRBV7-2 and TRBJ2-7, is GAGVSQSPSNKVTEKGKDVELRCDPISGHTALYWYRQSLGQGLEFLIYFQGNSAPDKSGLPSDRFSAERTGGSVSTLTIQRTQQEDSAVYLCVSSIWDGPYEQYFGPGTRLTVT.

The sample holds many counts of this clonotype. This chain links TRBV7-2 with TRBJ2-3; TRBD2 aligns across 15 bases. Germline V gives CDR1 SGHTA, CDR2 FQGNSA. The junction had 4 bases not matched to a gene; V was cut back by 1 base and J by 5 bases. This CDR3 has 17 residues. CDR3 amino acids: CASSLGRTSGGGDTQYF. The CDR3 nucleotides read TGTGCCAGCAGCTTAGGAAGGACTAGCGGGGGGGGAGATACGCAGTATTTT.

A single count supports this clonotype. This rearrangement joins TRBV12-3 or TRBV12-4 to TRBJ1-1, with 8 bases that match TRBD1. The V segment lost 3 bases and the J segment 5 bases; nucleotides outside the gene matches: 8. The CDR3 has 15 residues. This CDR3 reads CASSFGRQGRTEAFF. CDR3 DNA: TGTGCCAGCAGTTTCGGCCGACAGGGGAGAACTGAAGCTTTCTTT.

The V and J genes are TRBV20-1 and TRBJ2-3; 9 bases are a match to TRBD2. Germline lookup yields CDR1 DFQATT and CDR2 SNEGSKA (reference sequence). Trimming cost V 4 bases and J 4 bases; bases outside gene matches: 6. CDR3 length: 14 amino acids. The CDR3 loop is CSAISGRGADTQYF. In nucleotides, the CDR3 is TGCAGTGCTATTAGCGGGAGAGGGGCAGATACGCAGTATTTT.